Presented here are 11 T cell receptor beta chains from one specimen sequenced in a study of cytomegalovirus exposure and HLA in healthy donors. Some clones are missing from TCRdb's copy, which holds only in-frame ones; the method was immunoSEQ multiplex PCR. This sample has about 300,000 clones, with approximately 88% found just once. The sample was PBMCs. These receptors came from a woman under 30 in good health and CMV-seronegative.

This clone was detected only once. V gene TRBV28 combines with J gene TRBJ2-1; 13 bases are a match to TRBD2. The CDR3 loop spans 15 amino acids. Germline assignment: CDR1 MDHEN and CDR2 SYDVKM. Germline trimming cut 6 bases from V and 8 bases from J; bases unmatched to any gene: 7. CDR3 protein: CASSLLAGGPDEQFF. As DNA, the CDR3 is TGTGCCAGCAGCTTACTAGCGGGAGGGCCCGATGAGCAGTTCTTC.

The rearrangement joins TRBV28 to TRBJ1-2, with 8 nucleotides matching TRBD1. The J segment lost 8 bases and the V segment lost 5 bases, leaving 10 bases of the junction unmatched. Germline loops: CDR1 MDHEN, CDR2 SYDVKM. The CDR3 is 14 residues long. The chain's CDR3 is CASSPWTGTGGYTF. The CDR3 coding sequence is TGTGCCAGCAGTCCCTGGACAGGGACGGGCGGCTACACCTTC.

This clone was observed a few times. The chain is built from TRBV27 and TRBJ2-2; TRBD2 agrees at 11 bases. The CDR3 runs to 16 residues. Germline CDR1 is MNHEY and CDR2 is SMNVEV (reference sequence). With V trimmed by 4 bases and J by 5 bases, 6 bases remained unmatched. The CDR3 nucleotides read TGTGCCAGCAGTTCACCTAGCGGGAGGAGTACCGGGGAGCTGTTTTTT. It encodes CASSSPSGRSTGELFF.

This rearrangement joins TRBV29-1 to TRBJ2-1; D ambiguous. Germline CDR1 and CDR2: SQVTM and ANQGSEA. The CDR3 sequence is 12 residues long. The V gene lost 6 bases and the J gene lost 5 bases, with 11 bases spanning the gap. DNA for the CDR3: TGCAGCGTCGCCGTTACTGACAATGAGCAGTTCTTC. Translating gives CSVAVTDNEQFF.

The rearrangement joins TRBV5-6 to TRBJ2-7, with 10 bases fitting TRBD1. The CDR3 loop spans 18 amino acids. The junction had 16 bases not matched to a gene; V was cut back by 1 base and J by 6 bases. Germline CDR1 is SGHDT and CDR2 is YYEEEE. The CDR3 DNA reads TGTGCCAGCAGCTTGATCAGGGCTTTCGGACAGGGGGGAGGCGAGCAGTACTTC. Translating it yields CASSLIRAFGQGGGEQYF.

The chain has TRBV6-1 and TRBJ1-2, with D perhaps matching TRBD1 (5 bases). The CDR3 is made up of 12 amino acids. Per the germline V gene, CDR1 is MNHNS and CDR2 is SASEGT. Trimming removed 1 base at V and 8 bases at J, with 8 bases between. CDR3 sequence reads: CASSEGGTGYTF. The CDR3 DNA sequence: TGTGCCAGCAGTGAAGGGGGCACAGGCTACACCTTC.

This clone was counted a single time. The chain carries TRBV4-3 and TRBJ2-1; perhaps TRBD2 as D (5 bases). Per germline, CDR1 LGHNA and CDR2 YSLEER. The CDR3 consists of 16 residues. Between the trimmed V and J ends, which lost 4 bases and 0 bases, there was a span of 13 bases. CDR3 amino acids: CASSLGAASSYNEQFF. For the CDR3, the DNA is TGCGCCAGCAGCCTAGGAGCGGCGAGCTCCTACAATGAGCAGTTCTTC.

This chain links TRBV5-6 with TRBJ2-1, with 7 bases aligning to TRBD2. Trimming cost V 0 bases and J 0 bases; bases outside gene matches: 6. The CDR3 covers 17 residues. CDR1 and CDR2 (germline): SGHDT, YYEEEE. The CDR3 sequence is CASSLAFKRGSYNEQFF. In nucleotides, the CDR3 is TGTGCCAGCAGCTTGGCCTTTAAGCGGGGCTCCTACAATGAGCAGTTCTTC.

This clone was seen a few times. The J gene is TRBJ1-4, the V gene TRBV27, with TRBD1 matching 7 bases. The J segment lost 5 bases and the V segment lost 4 bases, leaving 13 bases of the junction unmatched. CDR3 size: 17 residues. Germline CDR1 reads MNHEY; CDR2 reads SMNVEV (reference sequence). CDR3 nucleotide sequence: TGTGCCAGCAGTTATCACAGGGGAACCCGCCCCAATGAAAAACTGTTTTTT. Protein: CASSYHRGTRPNEKLFF.

The J gene is TRBJ2-5, the V gene TRBV5-6; 7 positions match TRBD1. The CDR3 is 15 amino acids. The V gene's germline CDR1 is SGHDT and CDR2 YYEEEE. The junction had 6 bases not matched to a gene; V was cut back by 2 bases and J by 2 bases. In nucleotides, the CDR3 is TGTGCCAGCAGCTTAGGACAGGTCCAACAAGAGACCCAGTACTTC. Residues: CASSLGQVQQETQYF. The complete variable domain, with remaining parts taken from reference TRBV5-6 and TRBJ2-5, reads DAGVTQSPTHLIKTRGQQVTLRCSPKSGHDTVSWYQQALGQGPQFIFQYYEEEERQRGNFPDRFSGHQFPNYSSELNVNALLLGDSALYLCASSLGQVQQETQYFGPGTRLLVL.

This sequence joins TRBV5-1 and TRBJ1-2, with 7 bases aligning to TRBD1. The CDR3 spans 13 residues. With 3 bases clipped from V and 2 bases from J, the junction kept 1 base outside the gene matches. CDR1 and CDR2 (germline): SGHRS, YFSETQ. CDR3 protein: CASSSGQNYGYTF. Here the CDR3 DNA reads TGCGCCAGCAGCTCGGGACAGAACTATGGCTACACCTTC.